Below, 21 T cell receptor beta chains from the same sample are listed, as sequenced in a study of beta chain features in type 1 diabetes. The whole isolated RNA underwent reverse transcription, so sequencing captured expressed TCRB transcripts. Assay: immunoSEQ multiplex PCR; the TCRdb copy retains only in-frame clones and omits some. Among around 430,000 clones listed, over 25% were seen once. The material sequenced was naive CD4+ T cells from blood. These receptor sequences come from a man aged 18 to 30 in good health.

This clone was seen a few times. The rearrangement links TRBV7-9 to TRBJ2-3; no clear D. Between the trimmed V and J ends, which lost 4 bases and 2 bases, there was a span of 10 bases. The CDR3 is 14 residues long. Per the germline V gene, CDR1 is SEHNR and CDR2 is FQNEAQ (reference sequence). CDR3 nucleotide sequence: TGTGCCAGCAGCTCTAGTGCGGTCACAGATACGCAGTATTTT. The encoded protein is CASSSSAVTDTQYF.

The chain carries TRBV29-1 and TRBJ1-1; D is possibly TRBD1 (6 bases). Trimming stripped 7 bases from V and 6 bases from J, with 18 bases between. The length of the CDR3 is 13 residues. Germline CDR1 SQVTM, CDR2 ANQGSEA. The CDR3 is CSASPGGQSEAFF. The CDR3 DNA is TGCAGCGCCTCACCCGGGGGGCAATCTGAAGCTTTCTTT.

This clone came up a few times. The V and J genes are TRBV29-1 and TRBJ2-7; D is unresolved. The CDR3 length is 12 residues. Trimming removed 7 bases at V and 2 bases at J, with 12 bases between. Per the germline V gene, CDR1 is SQVTM and CDR2 is ANQGSEA. CDR3 amino acids: CSAGRAAYEQYF. The CDR3 DNA is TGCAGCGCCGGACGAGCAGCCTACGAGCAGTACTTC.

Only a few counts were recorded for this clone. DNA of the CDR3: TGTGCCTGGAGTGTCCTAGCGGGATGGGGGGAGACCCAGTACTTC. It yields the protein CAWSVLAGWGETQYF. The chain employs TRBV30 and TRBJ2-5, with TRBD2 identical over 9 bases. Germline V gives CDR1 GTSNPN, CDR2 SVGIG (reference sequence). There are 15 residues in the CDR3. The J segment lost 5 bases and the V segment lost 0 bases, leaving 7 bases of the junction unmatched.

The J gene is TRBJ2-1, the V gene TRBV30; 11 bases match TRBD2. The CDR3 sequence is 16 residues long. The germline V gene has CDR1 GTSNPN and CDR2 SVGIG (reference sequence). With 5 bases clipped from V and 10 bases from J, the junction kept 16 bases outside the gene matches. The CDR3 nucleotides are TGTGCCTGGGTCCCCCTAGGTAGCGGGAGGGACAGGGAGCAGTTCTTC. Its protein is CAWVPLGSGRDREQFF.

This sequence joins TRBV6-5 and TRBJ2-3; D unresolved. Trimming pared 6 bases from V and 3 bases from J, leaving 7 bases between. CDR3 size: 12 residues. CDR1 MNHEY and CDR2 SVGAGI come from the germline V gene. In nucleotides, the CDR3 is TGTGCCAGCAGCCCCGGGACAGATACGCAGTATTTT. Translating it yields CASSPGTDTQYF.

This chain connects TRBV6-1 to TRBJ2-5; 9 bases align to TRBD1. CDR1 is MNHNS, CDR2 SASEGT, per germline. Trimming at V came to 7 bases and at J to 5 bases, leaving 11 bases not matched to a gene. This CDR3 contains 15 residues. The CDR3 is CASKSYRGLEETQYF. The CDR3 bases are TGTGCCAGCAAATCGTACAGGGGGCTTGAGGAGACCCAGTACTTC.

This clone was counted between two and nine times. The chain recombines TRBV4-3 with TRBJ2-1; possibly TRBD2 for D (5 bases). Germline V gene lookup returns CDR1 LGHNA and CDR2 YSLEER. There are 13 residues in the CDR3. The germline V and J ends were trimmed by 3 bases and 8 bases, with 11 bases remaining between them. This CDR3 is CASSHIRADEQFF. CDR3 bases: TGCGCCAGCAGCCACATTCGAGCGGATGAGCAGTTCTTC.

This clone was seen a handful of times. The chain recombines TRBV7-2 with TRBJ1-4; TRBD1 aligns across 12 bases. The junction had 3 bases not matched to a gene; V was cut back by 5 bases and J by 8 bases. This CDR3 comprises 14 residues. Germline CDR1 SGHTA, CDR2 FQGNSA. The CDR3 nucleotides are TGTGCCAGCAGCCGGGACAGGGGGCTAGAAAAACTGTTTTTT. Amino acids: CASSRDRGLEKLFF.

This chain joins TRBV7-2 and TRBJ2-1; tentatively, D is TRBD2 (7 bases). There are 17 residues in the CDR3. The germline V gene encodes CDR1 SGHTA and CDR2 FQGNSA. Between the trimmed V and J ends, which lost 5 bases and 7 bases, there was a span of 24 bases. CDR3 region: CASSRRPTAGAGNEQFF. The CDR3 DNA reads TGTGCCAGCAGCCGCCGCCCCACGGCGGGGGCGGGGAATGAGCAGTTCTTC. The whole variable domain, filled in from reference TRBV7-2 and TRBJ2-1, reads GAGVSQSPSNKVTEKGKDVELRCDPISGHTALYWYRQSLGQGLEFLIYFQGNSAPDKSGLPSDRFSAERTGGSVSTLTIQRTQQEDSAVYLCASSRRPTAGAGNEQFFGPGTRLTVL.

This clone was seen a handful of times. The chain joins TRBV7-9 to TRBJ2-1; D gene unclear. CDR3 length: 12 residues. The germline CDR1 and CDR2 sequences are SEHNR and FQNEAQ (reference sequence). V lost 5 bases and J lost 4, with 6 bases in between. The CDR3 sequence is CASSPRYNEQFF. The CDR3 nucleotides read TGTGCCAGCAGCCCCCGGTACAATGAGCAGTTCTTC.

This sequence joins TRBV30 and TRBJ2-2, with D unresolved. The CDR3 is 11 amino acids. V was clipped by 3 bases and J by 6 bases, with 5 bases between them. Germline loops: CDR1 GTSNPN, CDR2 SVGIG (reference sequence). The CDR3 sequence is CAWSGAGELFF. The CDR3 bases are TGTGCCTGGAGCGGCGCCGGGGAGCTGTTTTTT.

CDR3 protein: CASSPHTDTQYF. CDR3 DNA: TGTGCCAGCAGCCCTCACACAGATACGCAGTATTTT. V is TRBV7-9 and J is TRBJ2-3; unclear D gene. CDR1 and CDR2 (germline): SEHNR, FQNEAQ (reference sequence). The CDR3 contains 12 residues. V lost 5 bases and J lost 2, with 5 bases in between.

This clone was counted a few times. J is TRBJ2-5 and V is TRBV19; the match to TRBD1 covers 8 bases. Germline CDR1 LNHDA, CDR2 SQIVND (reference sequence). J was trimmed by 5 bases and V by 5 bases; bases with no gene match: 13. The CDR3 extends over 16 amino acids. CDR3 sequence: CASSQGAEIRRETQYF. In nucleotides, the CDR3 is TGTGCCAGTAGTCAGGGGGCAGAAATCCGCCGGGAGACCCAGTACTTC.

The table lists this clone with a few counts. The chain carries TRBV29-1 and TRBJ2-6; 8 bases match TRBD2. Germline V lookup: CDR1 SQVTM, CDR2 ANQGSEA. V lost 4 bases to trimming and J lost 2 bases; unmatched junction nucleotides: 4. CDR3 size: 15 residues. The CDR3 spells CSVAGRAAGANVLTF. The DNA for the CDR3 is TGCAGCGTTGCCGGGAGGGCCGCTGGGGCCAACGTCCTGACTTTC.

There are a few counts of this clone. The chain recombines TRBV4-2 with TRBJ2-7; TRBD2 agrees at 11 bases. The CDR3 totals 18 residues. The germline gives CDR1 LGHNA, CDR2 YNFKEQ. The junction had 10 bases not matched to a gene; V was cut back by 0 bases and J by 3 bases. CDR3 residues: CASSQEPASGRHHYEQYF. The CDR3 coding sequence is TGTGCCAGCAGCCAAGAACCGGCTAGCGGGAGGCATCACTACGAGCAGTACTTC.

The CDR3 DNA reads as TGTGCCTGGAGTTCCCGCCGCTCTGGGGCCAACGTCCTGACTTTC. Translation gives CAWSSRRSGANVLTF. The chain links TRBV30 to TRBJ2-6; D unresolved. CDR1 is GTSNPN, CDR2 SVGIG, per germline (reference sequence). This CDR3 comprises 15 residues. With 2 bases removed from V and 0 bases from J, the gap between germline ends came to 8 bases. The full variable domain, with the rest looked up from reference TRBV30 and TRBJ2-6, is SQTIHQWPATLVQPVGSPLSLECTVEGTSNPNLYWYRQAAGRGLQLLFYSVGIGQISSEVPQNLSASRPQDRQFILSSKKLLLSDSGFYLCAWSSRRSGANVLTFGAGSRLTVL.

This rearrangement joins TRBV5-1 to TRBJ2-1, with D maybe TRBD2 (6 bases). The CDR3 runs 16 residues. V was clipped by 1 base and J by 5 bases, with 16 bases between them. Germline V gene lookup returns CDR1 SGHRS and CDR2 YFSETQ. The chain's CDR3 is CASSLQDYSQDNEQFF. The CDR3 coding sequence is TGCGCCAGCAGCTTGCAGGACTACTCACAGGACAATGAGCAGTTCTTC.

This clone has just a few counts. The chain uses TRBV7-2 and TRBJ2-7; TRBD2 matches at 7 bases. The germline V gene encodes CDR1 SGHTA and CDR2 FQGNSA. Trimming cost V 1 base and J 5 bases; bases outside gene matches: 5. The CDR3 consists of 14 residues. DNA of the CDR3: TGTGCCAGCAGCTTAGATGCGGGAGTCCACGAGCAGTACTTC. This sequence encodes CASSLDAGVHEQYF.

In its sample, this clone was seen a few times. The chain couples TRBV30 to TRBJ2-3; 9 bases line up with TRBD1. The CDR3 loop spans 15 amino acids. With V trimmed by 5 bases and J by 2 bases, 8 bases remained unmatched. Germline CDR1 is GTSNPN and CDR2 is SVGIG (reference sequence). The CDR3 protein is CAWHRGLLDTDTQYF. CDR3 DNA: TGTGCCTGGCACAGGGGGCTTTTGGACACAGATACGCAGTATTTT.

In DNA, the CDR3 is TGTGCCTGGAGTGTGCAGGGAGGAAGAGGCTACACCTTC. Translating gives CAWSVQGGRGYTF. The gene calls are TRBV30 and TRBJ1-2; D may be TRBD1 (5 bases). The CDR3 spans 13 residues. The V gene lost 0 bases and the J gene lost 8 bases, with 13 bases spanning the gap. CDR1 GTSNPN and CDR2 SVGIG come from the germline V gene (reference sequence).